This TCR beta chain comes out of a study of blood T cell repertoires in COVID-19. Patients in Seattle were enrolled during active infection, then followed longitudinally. In the authors' methods: Reference gene primer amplification gave nucleated cell count estimates. The protocol was immunoSEQ multiplex PCR, while the TCRdb copy is restricted to in-frame clones and leaves out a portion. From that table come the V and J calls and clone size; the DNA was used to work out D and trimming. The sample holds about 480,000 clones, 89% seen once. What was sequenced was peripheral blood. The sequence was collected from a man aged 18 to 30 with COVID-19, enrolled during active disease.

DNA of the CDR3: TGTGCCTGGAGTCACCGGATAGCGGGAAGGGCCTACGAGCAGTACTTC. This gives the protein CAWSHRIAGRAYEQYF. The V and J genes are TRBV30 and TRBJ2-7; TRBD2 agrees at 8 bases. The CDR3 runs 16 residues. Trimming removed 2 bases from V and 2 bases from J; junction bases left unmatched: 11. Looked up from germline, CDR1 is GTSNPN and CDR2 is SVGIG (reference sequence).